This TCR beta chain was sequenced in a study of T cells in localized non-small cell lung cancer. The V and J ends lost 8 bases and 0 bases respectively, with 20 bases between them. The CDR3 has 18 residues. Germline CDR1 is SEHNR and CDR2 is FQNEAQ (reference sequence). TCRdb's table, derived via immunoSEQ multiplex PCR, lists solely in-frame clones and lacks some. Counted here are fewer than 8,000 clones, approximately 95% occurring once; the ten biggest clones make up about 2.9%. Material: peripheral blood, obtained before any cancer treatment. This receptor was taken from a woman aged 35 to 75 with stage I lung adenocarcinoma. The chain is built from TRBV7-9 and TRBJ2-6; D may match TRBD1 or TRBD2 (5 bases each). The DNA of the CDR3 is TGTGCCAGCGAAAACCCGGGGCAGCCGAACTCTGGGGCCAACGTCCTGACTTTC. The encoded protein is CASENPGQPNSGANVLTF.